This T cell receptor beta chain is drawn from a study of cytomegalovirus exposure and HLA in healthy donors. Study-wide results and caveats: Whilst most TCR sequences proved rare, a subset of public TCRs occurred across many donors. The study listed under 200 cytomegalovirus-associated TCR beta chains.

Amplification used 60 Vbeta primers and 13 Jbeta primers. Original handling: A follow-up analysis tallied some 80 million unique TCR beta chains, roughly 11 million shared. Sequencing was performed with immunoSEQ multiplex PCR; in TCRdb, only in-frame clones are kept and a portion is missing. That table is the source of V, J and clone size, and D and trimming were worked out from the DNA. The data show 150,000 to 180,000 clones, about four fifths seen once. Though probably carrying unrecorded immune exposures, donors were nominally healthy at sampling. As regards this clone: The target antigen is unknown.

J gave up 2 bases and V 4 bases, and 7 bases lay outside the gene matches. This CDR3 contains 15 residues. Germline lookup yields CDR1 SNHLY and CDR2 FYNNEI. Sample: PBMCs. The sequence derives from a man aged 18 to 30 in good health and CMV-seronegative. The genes are TRBV2 and TRBJ2-7; 8 positions agree with TRBD1. The CDR3 DNA sequence: TGTGCCAGCAGTGGAGGACAGGGCCGGACCTACGAGCAGTACTTC. Translating gives CASSGGQGRTYEQYF.